This TCR beta chain was retrieved from a study of graft-versus-host responses after intestinal transplantation. In the study overall: Transplantation in recipients was multivisceral, liver-intestinal, or isolated intestinal. Tacrolimus plus steroids were given to all recipients for about 3 years, preceded by anti-thymocyte globulin induction. Study-wide results and limits: Allografts carried high graft-versus-host to host-versus-graft clonal ratios in patients having graft-donor T cell macrochimerism.

The data were produced by immunoSEQ multiplex PCR, yet TCRdb's version contains in-frame clones alone and is incomplete. The top ten clones hold around 0.18% of a sample with approximately 88,000 clones, roughly 93% of them seen once. The count of this clone is one. What it binds is unknown. The V gene's germline CDR1 is SGDLS and CDR2 YYNGEE. Trimming cost V 0 bases and J 0 bases; bases outside gene matches: 6. This CDR3 is 18 amino acids long. This receptor was obtained from a human donor who was the organ donor for an intestinal transplant. This sequence joins TRBV9 and TRBJ2-3; TRBD2 agrees at 11 bases. The source material was unstimulated CD4+ T cells sorted from spleen or lymph node cells, sampled before transplant. CDR3 DNA: TGTGCCAGCAGCGTAGAGGGTAGCGGGGGGGCTAGCACAGATACGCAGTATTTT. Protein: CASSVEGSGGASTDTQYF.